A selection of T cell receptor beta chains follows, all from one sample in a study of early T cells in non-severe SARS-CoV-2 infection. One entry per CDR3 protein results from TCRdb running MiXCR on the 5' RACE reads. Of around 83,000 distinct CDR3 sequences listed, more than 9% are singletons. This specimen consisted of whole blood, obtained at baseline. Receptor source: an adult who was a healthcare worker with PCR-confirmed SARS-CoV-2 infection or an uninfected control (not recorded which). Each CDR3 is given with its conserved first and last residue. The D gene is left open where the match is weak. Clone size appears in some rows only: once, few, many, or a class for an expanded clone.

j_call,v_call,clone_size,d_call,cdr3_aa,cdr3_nt
TRBJ2-1,TRBV7-7,few,NA,CASSQDRHNEQFF,TGTGCCAGCAGCCAGGACAGACACAATGAGCAGTTCTTC
TRBJ2-5,TRBV4-2,NA,NA,CASSQGGLLETQYF,TGTGCCAGCAGCCAAGGAGGCCTCCTGGAGACCCAGTACTTC
TRBJ2-7,TRBV3-1,many,NA,CASSQLRTNYVF,TGTGCCAGCAGCCAGCTTCGGACAAACTACGTGTTC
TRBJ2-6,TRBV3-1,NA,NA,CASSHPGSSGANVLTF,TGTGCCAGCAGCCACCCGGGAAGCTCTGGGGCCAACGTCCTGACTTTC
TRBJ2-1,TRBV19,few,NA,CASSIIGDNEQFF,TGTGCCAGTAGTATTATAGGGGACAATGAGCAGTTCTTC
TRBJ2-5,TRBV20-1,NA,NA,CSARAGIKETQYF,TGCAGTGCTAGGGCGGGAATTAAAGAGACCCAGTACTTC
TRBJ2-1,TRBV7-2,NA,NA,CASSQPWDEQFF,TGTGCCAGCAGCCAACCCTGGGACGAGCAGTTCTTC
TRBJ2-5,TRBV5-1,few,NA,CASSLEFQETQYF,TGCGCCAGCAGCTTGGAGTTCCAAGAGACCCAGTACTTC
TRBJ2-7,TRBV3-1,few,NA,CASSQPDVPSEQYF,TGTGCCAGCAGCCAACCGGACGTTCCCTCCGAGCAGTACTTC
TRBJ2-1,TRBV5-1,few,NA,CASSSSGGGNEQFF,TGCGCCAGCAGCTCAAGCGGAGGGGGCAATGAGCAGTTCTTC
TRBJ2-7,TRBV4-2,NA,NA,CASSQFLSDSYEQYF,TGTGCCAGCAGCCAGTTCCTATCTGACTCCTACGAGCAGTACTTC
TRBJ2-1,TRBV20-1,many,TRBD1,CSPDRASYNEQFF,TGCAGTCCGGACAGGGCCTCCTACAATGAGCAGTTCTTC
TRBJ1-5,TRBV28,NA,NA,CASIPSGVSNQPQHF,TGTGCCAGCATCCCGTCGGGGGTAAGCAATCAGCCCCAGCATTTT